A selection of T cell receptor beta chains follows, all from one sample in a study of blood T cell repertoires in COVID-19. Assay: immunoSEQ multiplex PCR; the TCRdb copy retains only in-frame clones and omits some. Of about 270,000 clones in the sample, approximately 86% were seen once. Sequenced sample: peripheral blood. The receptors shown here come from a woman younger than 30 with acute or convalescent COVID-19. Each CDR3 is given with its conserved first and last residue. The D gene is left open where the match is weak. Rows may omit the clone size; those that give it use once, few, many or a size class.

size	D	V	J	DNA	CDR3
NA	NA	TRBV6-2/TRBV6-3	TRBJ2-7	TGTGCCAGCAGTTACTCCAGGGGGTGGAGGGCCTACGAGCAGTACTTC	CASSYSRGWRAYEQYF
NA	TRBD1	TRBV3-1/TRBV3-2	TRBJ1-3	TGTGCCAGCAGCCCCGGGACAGGTGGAAACACCATATATTTT	CASSPGTGGNTIYF
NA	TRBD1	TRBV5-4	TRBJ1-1	TGTGCCAGCAGCTCCCCGACAGGGCAGCCGGAGGCTTTCTTT	CASSSPTGQPEAFF
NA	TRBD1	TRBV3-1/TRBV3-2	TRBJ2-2	TGTGCCAGCAGCAGGGACAGTCGAGACACCGGGGAGCTGTTTTTT	CASSRDSRDTGELFF
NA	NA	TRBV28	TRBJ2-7	TGTGCCAGCAGTACCGCCGGGTCCTACGAGCAGTACTTC	CASSTAGSYEQYF
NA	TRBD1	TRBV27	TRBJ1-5	TGTGCCAGCAGTCCCCGACAGGGTCGAAATCAGCCCCAGCATTTT	CASSPRQGRNQPQHF
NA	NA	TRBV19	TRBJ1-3	TGTGCCAGTAGTATCGGGAGTACTGGAAACACCATATATTTT	CASSIGSTGNTIYF
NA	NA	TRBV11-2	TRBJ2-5	TGTGCCAGCAGCTGGACATACGCCGAAGAGACCCAGTACTTC	CASSWTYAEETQYF
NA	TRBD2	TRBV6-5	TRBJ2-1	TGTGCCAGCAGCCCAAGCGGGGGCGCCTACAATGAGCAGTTCTTC	CASSPSGGAYNEQFF
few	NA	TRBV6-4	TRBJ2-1	TGTGCCAGCAGTGACAGGGGGACGCAGTTCTTC	CASSDRGTQFF
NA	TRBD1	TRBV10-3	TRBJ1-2	TGTGCCATCAGTCCTCGAGGACAGGGACCTCGCTATGGCTACACCTTC	CAISPRGQGPRYGYTF
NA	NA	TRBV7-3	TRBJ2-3	TGTGCCAGCAGCTTAAATTCAGGGGCCGGTTCAGATACGCAGTATTTT	CASSLNSGAGSDTQYF
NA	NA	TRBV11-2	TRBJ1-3	TGTGCCAGCAGCTTACCAGACACGACCCCCCGGAACACCATATATTTT	CASSLPDTTPRNTIYF
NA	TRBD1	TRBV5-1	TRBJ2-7	TGCGCCAGCAGCTCGGGACAGGAGCAGTACGAGCAGTACTTC	CASSSGQEQYEQYF
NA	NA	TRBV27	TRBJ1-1	TGTGCCAGCAGTTTGTCCATTCAGGGTCCTGAAGCTTTCTTT	CASSLSIQGPEAFF
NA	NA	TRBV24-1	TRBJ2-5	TGTGCCACCAGTGATGGGGACCAAGGGGGGACCCAGTACTTC	CATSDGDQGGTQYF
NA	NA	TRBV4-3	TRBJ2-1	TGCGCCAGCAGCCAAACTGTGACTACACCAGGCTCCTACAATGAGCAGTTCTTC	CASSQTVTTPGSYNEQFF
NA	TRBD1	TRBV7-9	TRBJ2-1	TGTGCCAGCAGCAAGGGCGTGGGGACAGCGGAATACAATGAGCAGTTCTTC	CASSKGVGTAEYNEQFF
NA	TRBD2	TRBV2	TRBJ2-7	TGTGCCAGCAGTGACTCGGCGGGAGGAACCTACGAGCAGTACTTC	CASSDSAGGTYEQYF
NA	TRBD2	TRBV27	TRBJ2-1	TGTGCCAGCAGTTTTCTAGCGGGGGCCTACAATGAGCAGTTCTTC	CASSFLAGAYNEQFF
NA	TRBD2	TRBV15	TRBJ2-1	TGTGCCACCAGCAGCTCCGGGACTAGCGGGAGGGCGCTCAATGAGCAGTTCTTC	CATSSSGTSGRALNEQFF
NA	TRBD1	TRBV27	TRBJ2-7	TGTGCCAGCAGCCGGGGGACAGGGGCCTACGAGCAGTACTTC	CASSRGTGAYEQYF
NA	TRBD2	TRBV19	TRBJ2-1	TGTGCCAGTAAAGAGGGGCTAGCGGGAGAATGGGGCAATGAGCAGTTCTTC	CASKEGLAGEWGNEQFF
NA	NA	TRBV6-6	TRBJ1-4	TGTGCCAGCAGTCAAAATATTAATGAAAAACTGTTTTTT	CASSQNINEKLFF
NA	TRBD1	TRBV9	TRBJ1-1	TGTGCCAGCAGCCCGCGGACAGGGGGCCGTACTGAAGCTTTCTTT	CASSPRTGGRTEAFF
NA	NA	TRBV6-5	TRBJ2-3	TGTGCCAGCAGACACAGGGAATTGGATACGCAGTATTTT	CASRHRELDTQYF
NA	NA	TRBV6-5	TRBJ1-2	TGTGCCAGCAGCCCCTCAGTTAACTATGGCTACACCTTC	CASSPSVNYGYTF
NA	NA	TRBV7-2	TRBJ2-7	TGTGCCAGCAGCACCGAGGGTTCCTCCTACGAGCAGTACTTC	CASSTEGSSYEQYF
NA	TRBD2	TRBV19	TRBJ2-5	TGTGCCAGTAGTATCGGGACTAGTTTACAAGAGACCCAGTACTTC	CASSIGTSLQETQYF
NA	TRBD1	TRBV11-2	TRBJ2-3	TGTGCCAGCAGCCGAGGACAGGGGGCAGATACGCAGTATTTT	CASSRGQGADTQYF
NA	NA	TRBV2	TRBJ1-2	TGTGCCAGCAGCCCCCAGGGGTTATCCTATGGCTACACCTTC	CASSPQGLSYGYTF
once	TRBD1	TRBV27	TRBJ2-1	TGTGCCAGCAGAGTAAGACAGGGCCTAGAACATGAGCAGTTCTTC	CASRVRQGLEHEQFF
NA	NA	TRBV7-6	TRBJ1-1	TGTGCCAGCAGCTTGGGTCGGGAGAACACTGAAGCTTTCTTT	CASSLGRENTEAFF
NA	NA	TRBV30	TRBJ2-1	TGTGCCTGGACCTATTCCCACAATGAGCAGTTCTTC	CAWTYSHNEQFF
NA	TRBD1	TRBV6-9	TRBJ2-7	TGTGCCAGCAGGACGACCGGGACAGGGGAGGGCGAGCAGTACTTC	CASRTTGTGEGEQYF
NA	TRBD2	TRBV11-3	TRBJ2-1	TGTGCCAGCAGCGTTGGCGGGAGTAGTAACAATGAGCAGTTCTTC	CASSVGGSSNNEQFF
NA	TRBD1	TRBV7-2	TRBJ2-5	TGTGCCAGCAGCTTAGGGAGAATGGGGACAGGGGGCGAGGAGACCCAGTACTTC	CASSLGRMGTGGEETQYF
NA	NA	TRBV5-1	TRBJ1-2	TGCGCCAGCAGCTTGCTCATCCCGGGGGACCCCGGTCTCTATGGCTACACCTTC	CASSLLIPGDPGLYGYTF
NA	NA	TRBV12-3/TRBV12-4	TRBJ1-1	TGTGCCAGCAGTCCTCAACAGAACACTGAAGCTTTCTTT	CASSPQQNTEAFF
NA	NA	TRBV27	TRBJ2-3	TGTGCCAGCAGTTTATCTTGGAGGGCGGCAGATACGCAGTATTTT	CASSLSWRAADTQYF
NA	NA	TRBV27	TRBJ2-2	TGTGCCAGCAGTGTCTCGGACAGGAACACCGGGGAGCTGTTTTTT	CASSVSDRNTGELFF
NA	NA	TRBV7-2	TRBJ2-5	TGTGCCAGCAGCTTAGTGGGCGGAGCGCGGGTACAAGAGACCCAGTACTTC	CASSLVGGARVQETQYF
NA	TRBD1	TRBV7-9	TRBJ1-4	TGTGCCAGCAGCCCCGGACAGGGGGCGAATGAAAAACTGTTTTTT	CASSPGQGANEKLFF
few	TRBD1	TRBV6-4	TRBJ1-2	TGTGCCAGCAGTGACGGGATGGAGGCAGGGGGCGTAGAAAACTATGGCTACACCTTC	CASSDGMEAGGVENYGYTF
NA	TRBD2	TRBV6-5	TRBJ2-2	TGTGCCAGCAGCCCGGGACTAGCGGGATTGTGGGAGCTGTTTTTT	CASSPGLAGLWELFF
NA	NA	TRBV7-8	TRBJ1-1	TGTGCCAGCAGCTTAGCGCTGGGGGGGGCCCCAGCAACTGAAGCTTTCTTT	CASSLALGGAPATEAFF
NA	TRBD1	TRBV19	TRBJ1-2	TGTGCCAGTAGGGGGCTGGGACAGGGGGAGCGTGGCTACACCTTC	CASRGLGQGERGYTF
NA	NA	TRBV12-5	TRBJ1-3	TGTGCTAGTGGTTCGACAGGCTCTGGAAACACCATATATTTT	CASGSTGSGNTIYF
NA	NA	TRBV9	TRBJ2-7	TGTGCCAGCAGCCCCAGCGGGTCCGCGAGTGAGCAGTACTTC	CASSPSGSASEQYF
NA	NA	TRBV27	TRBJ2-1	TGTGCCAGCAGTTTTTCGCAGATTCCGCCTAATGAGCAGTTCTTC	CASSFSQIPPNEQFF
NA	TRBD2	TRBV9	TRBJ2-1	TGTGCCAGCAGCGTAGACCCGGGTAGCGGGGGTTACAATGAGCAGTTCTTC	CASSVDPGSGGYNEQFF
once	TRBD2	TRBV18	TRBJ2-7	TGTGCCAGCTCTACAAGGACGCGGGGGTCCCACGAGCAGTACTTC	CASSTRTRGSHEQYF
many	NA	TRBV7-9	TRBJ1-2	TGTGCCAGCAGCTTAAAAGAACGGGGAGGGATCAACTATGGCTACACCTTC	CASSLKERGGINYGYTF
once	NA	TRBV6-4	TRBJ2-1	TGTGCCAGCAGCCCCGGACTATACAATGAGCAGTTCTTC	CASSPGLYNEQFF